This T cell receptor beta chain came from a study of T cell repertoires in cytomegalovirus infection. To note about this clonotype: Possible read error: a much larger clone is one base away.

TCRdb passed the reads through MiXCR, listing each CDR3 protein once. The repertoire includes more than 650,000 distinct CDR3 sequences, 35% of them detected once, and roughly 2.9% sits in the top ten. Germline V gives CDR1 SGHRS, CDR2 YFSETQ. The CDR3 totals 13 residues. The V gene is TRBV5-1, the J gene TRBJ2-7; tentative D call: TRBD2 (5 bases). The sequence came from a human donor in good health (CMV status not recorded). Some clones in this sample may be carry-over from other donors' samples. Material for sequencing was PBMCs. CDR3 coding DNA: TGCGCCAGCAGCTTGAGGGAGACCTACGAGCGGTACTTC. Encoded protein: CASSLRETYERYF. Full variable domain (outside the CDR3, taken from reference TRBV5-1 and TRBJ2-7): KAGVTQTPRYLIKTRGQQVTLSCSPISGHRSVSWYQQTPGQGLQFLFEYFSETQRNKGNFPGRFSGRQFSNSRSEMNVSTLELGDSALYLCASSLRETYERYFGPGTRLTVT.